This T cell receptor beta chain was identified during a study of OX40 agonist ivuxolimab in advanced cancers. For this clone: Its matching antigen is unknown.

This CDR3 contains 15 residues. Germline V gene lookup returns CDR1 SGHVS and CDR2 FQNEAQ. V shed 5 bases, J shed 3 bases, and the junction held 8 bases outside the gene matches. Study-level results: In CD8+ T cells, expanded clones were on average more numerous than in CD4+.

The protocol was immunoSEQ multiplex PCR, while the TCRdb copy is restricted to in-frame clones and leaves out a portion. Counted here are 100,000 or so clones, around nine tenths occurring once; the ten biggest clones make up over 0.3%. The chain joins TRBV7-8 to TRBJ2-7; TRBD1 aligns across 9 bases. The clonotype comes from an adult with an advanced solid tumor such as melanoma, head and neck, liver or kidney cancer. Sample: CD4+ or CD8+ T cells sorted from blood, taken in a trial of the OX40 agonist ivuxolimab. CDR3 in amino acids: CASSDRQGVVYEQYF. In DNA form, the CDR3 reads TGTGCCAGCAGCGACAGACAGGGGGTCGTCTACGAGCAGTACTTC.